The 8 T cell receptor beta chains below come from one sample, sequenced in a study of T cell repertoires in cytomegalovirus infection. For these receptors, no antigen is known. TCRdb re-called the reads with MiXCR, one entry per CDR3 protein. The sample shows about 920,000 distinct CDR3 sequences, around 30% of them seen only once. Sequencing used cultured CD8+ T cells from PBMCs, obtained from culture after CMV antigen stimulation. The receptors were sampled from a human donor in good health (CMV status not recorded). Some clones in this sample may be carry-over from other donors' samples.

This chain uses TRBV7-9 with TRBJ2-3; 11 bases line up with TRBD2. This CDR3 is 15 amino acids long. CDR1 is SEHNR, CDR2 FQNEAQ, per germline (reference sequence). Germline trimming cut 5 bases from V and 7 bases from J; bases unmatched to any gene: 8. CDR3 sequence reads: CASSLYRLAGYTQYF. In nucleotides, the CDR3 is TGTGCCAGCAGCCTATACCGACTAGCGGGGTATACGCAGTATTTT.

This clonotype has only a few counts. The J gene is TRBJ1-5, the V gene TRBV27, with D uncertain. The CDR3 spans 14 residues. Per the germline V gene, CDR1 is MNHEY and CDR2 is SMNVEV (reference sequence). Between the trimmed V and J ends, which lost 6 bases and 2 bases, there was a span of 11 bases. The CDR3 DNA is TGTGCCAGCAGACCGGGCGGAGGCAATCAGCCCCAGCATTTT. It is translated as CASRPGGGNQPQHF.

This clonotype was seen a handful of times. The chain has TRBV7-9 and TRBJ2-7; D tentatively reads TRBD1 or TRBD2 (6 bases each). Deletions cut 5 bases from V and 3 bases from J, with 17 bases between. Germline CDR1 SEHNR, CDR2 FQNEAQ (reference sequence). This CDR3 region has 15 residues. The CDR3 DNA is TGTGCCAGCAGCCCAACAGGGTTGGGAGGCTACGAGCAGTACTTC. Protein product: CASSPTGLGGYEQYF.

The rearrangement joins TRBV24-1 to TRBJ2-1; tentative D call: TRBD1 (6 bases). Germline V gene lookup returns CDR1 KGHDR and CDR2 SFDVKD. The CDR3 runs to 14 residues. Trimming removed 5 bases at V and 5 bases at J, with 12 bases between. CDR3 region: CATSVTGPDNEQFF. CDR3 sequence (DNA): TGTGCCACCAGTGTAACAGGGCCTGACAATGAGCAGTTCTTC.

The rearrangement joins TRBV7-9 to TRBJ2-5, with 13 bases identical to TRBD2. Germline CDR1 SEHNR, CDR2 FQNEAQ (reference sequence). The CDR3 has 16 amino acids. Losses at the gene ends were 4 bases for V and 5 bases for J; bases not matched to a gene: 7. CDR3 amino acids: CASSSTSGGPGETQYF. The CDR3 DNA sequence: TGTGCCAGCAGCTCGACTAGCGGGGGGCCCGGGGAGACCCAGTACTTC.

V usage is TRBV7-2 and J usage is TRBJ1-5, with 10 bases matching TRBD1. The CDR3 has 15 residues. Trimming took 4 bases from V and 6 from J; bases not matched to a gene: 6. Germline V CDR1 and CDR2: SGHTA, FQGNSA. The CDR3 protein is CASSWGTGVGQPQHF. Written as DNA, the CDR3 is TGTGCCAGCAGCTGGGGGACAGGGGTGGGTCAGCCCCAGCATTTT.

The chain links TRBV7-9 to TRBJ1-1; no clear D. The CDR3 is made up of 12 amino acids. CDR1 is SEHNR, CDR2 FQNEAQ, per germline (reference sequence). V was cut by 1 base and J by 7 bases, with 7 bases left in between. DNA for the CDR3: TGTGCCAGCAGCTTAGTCATGGGTGAAGCTTTCTTT. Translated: CASSLVMGEAFF.

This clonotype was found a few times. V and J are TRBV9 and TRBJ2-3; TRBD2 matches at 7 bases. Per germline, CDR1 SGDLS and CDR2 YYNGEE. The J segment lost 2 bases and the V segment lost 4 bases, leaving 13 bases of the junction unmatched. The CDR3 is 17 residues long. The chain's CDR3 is CASSPSGEGRFTDTQYF. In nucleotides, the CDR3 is TGTGCCAGCAGCCCGAGCGGGGAGGGTCGGTTCACAGATACGCAGTATTTT.